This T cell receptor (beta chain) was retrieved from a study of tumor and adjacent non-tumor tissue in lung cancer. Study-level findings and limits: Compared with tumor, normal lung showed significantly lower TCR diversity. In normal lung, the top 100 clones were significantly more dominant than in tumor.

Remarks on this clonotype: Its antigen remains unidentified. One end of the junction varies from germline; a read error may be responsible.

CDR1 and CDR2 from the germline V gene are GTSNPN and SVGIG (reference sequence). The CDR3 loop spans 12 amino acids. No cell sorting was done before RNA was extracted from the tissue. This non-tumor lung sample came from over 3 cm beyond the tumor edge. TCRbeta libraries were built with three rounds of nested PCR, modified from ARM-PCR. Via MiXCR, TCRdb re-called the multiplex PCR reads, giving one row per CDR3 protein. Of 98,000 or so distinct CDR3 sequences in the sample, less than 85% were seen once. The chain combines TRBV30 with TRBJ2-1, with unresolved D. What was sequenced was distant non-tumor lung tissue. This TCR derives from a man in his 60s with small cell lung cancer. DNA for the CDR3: TGTGCCTGGAGTAACCGAAACGATGAGCAGCTCTTC. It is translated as CAWSNRNDEQLF.